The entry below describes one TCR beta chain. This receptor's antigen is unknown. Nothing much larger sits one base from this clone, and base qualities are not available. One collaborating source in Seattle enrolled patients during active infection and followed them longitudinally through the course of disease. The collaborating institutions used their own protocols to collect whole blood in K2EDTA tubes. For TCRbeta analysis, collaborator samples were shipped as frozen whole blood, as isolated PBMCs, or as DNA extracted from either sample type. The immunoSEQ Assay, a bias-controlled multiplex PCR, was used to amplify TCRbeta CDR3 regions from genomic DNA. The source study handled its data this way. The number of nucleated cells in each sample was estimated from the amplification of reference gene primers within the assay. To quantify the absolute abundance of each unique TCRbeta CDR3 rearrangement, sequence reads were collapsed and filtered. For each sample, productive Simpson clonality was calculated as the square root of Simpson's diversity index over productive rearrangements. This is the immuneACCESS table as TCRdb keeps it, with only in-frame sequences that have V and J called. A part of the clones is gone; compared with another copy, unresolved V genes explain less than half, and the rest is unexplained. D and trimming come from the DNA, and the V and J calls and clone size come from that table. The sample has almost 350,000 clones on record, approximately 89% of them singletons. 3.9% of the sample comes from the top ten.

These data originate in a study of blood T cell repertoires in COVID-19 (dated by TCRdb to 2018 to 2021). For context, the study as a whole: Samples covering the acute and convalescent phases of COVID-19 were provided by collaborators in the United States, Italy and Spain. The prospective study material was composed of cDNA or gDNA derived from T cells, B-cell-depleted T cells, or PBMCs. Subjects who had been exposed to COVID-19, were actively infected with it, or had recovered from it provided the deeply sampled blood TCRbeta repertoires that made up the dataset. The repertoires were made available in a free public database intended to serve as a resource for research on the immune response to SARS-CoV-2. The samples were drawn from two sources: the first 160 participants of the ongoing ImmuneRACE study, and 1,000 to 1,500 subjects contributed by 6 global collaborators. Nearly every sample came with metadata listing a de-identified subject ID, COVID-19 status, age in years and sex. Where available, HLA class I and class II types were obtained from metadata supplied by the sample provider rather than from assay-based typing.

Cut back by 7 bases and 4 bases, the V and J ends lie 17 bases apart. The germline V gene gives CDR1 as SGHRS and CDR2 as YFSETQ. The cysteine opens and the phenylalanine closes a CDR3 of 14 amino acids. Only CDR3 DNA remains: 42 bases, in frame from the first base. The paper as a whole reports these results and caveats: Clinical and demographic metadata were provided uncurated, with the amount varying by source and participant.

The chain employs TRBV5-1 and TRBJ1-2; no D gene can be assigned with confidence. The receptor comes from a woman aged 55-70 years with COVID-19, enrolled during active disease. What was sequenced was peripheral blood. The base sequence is TGCGCCAGCTCGGGGAGGGCCTCAGGCTATGGCTACACCTTC. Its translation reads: CASSGRASGYGYTF.